This T cell receptor (beta chain) was captured in a study of T cell responses to AZD1222 COVID-19 vaccine. Overall study results and limits: There were vaccine-associated CD4 TCRs across spike, dominant at 160-218 and 743-854. Females made up more of the donors, who were largely white British, and clonal diversity may have come out too low.

With 6 bases removed from V and 7 bases from J, the gap between germline ends came to 18 bases. The CDR3 is 14 amino acids. Germline V gene sequence: CDR1 MNHEY, CDR2 SVGAGI. Clones were read by immunoSEQ multiplex PCR, and TCRdb kept only the in-frame ones, dropping some. The profile shows just under 95,000 clones, approximately 90% of them singletons. With regard to this clone: The target antigen is unknown.

The chain uses TRBV6-5 and TRBJ1-1; D not certain. The TCR originated in an adult in good health. Sequencing used peripheral blood, obtained on day 0 of AZD1222 vaccination. The DNA of the CDR3 is TGTGCCAGCAGCCGCGAATCGACACAATTTGAAGCTTTCTTT. Protein sequence: CASSRESTQFEAFF.